The 29 T cell receptor beta chains below all came from one sample that was sequenced in a study of T cells in Graves' hyperthyroidism and ophthalmopathy (dated by TCRdb to the late 2010s). Libraries came from multiplex PCR. Sequencer: Illumina HiSeq 2000. TCR beta CDR3 regions were amplified from RNA transcripts. The first round of RT-PCR for the TCR CDR3 was performed with the HTBI primer set and the Qiagen OneStep RT-PCR kit. The raw public data were reprocessed by TCRdb itself: fastp quality trimming at Q25, MiXCR clonotype calling, in-frame beta chains only. Each CDR3 protein appears once, grouped with its most common genes and DNA. Across this sample there are about 210,000 distinct CDR3 sequences, with around 19% seen only once. The ten largest make up over 35% of the sample. Input material: blood. The receptors originated from a man aged 35-49 years with Graves' hyperthyroidism.

The sample holds many counts of this clonotype. The chain employs TRBV4-3 and TRBJ1-1; D not resolved. V lost 5 bases and J lost 1, with 11 bases in between. Germline values: CDR1 LGHNA, CDR2 YSLEER. There are 14 residues in the CDR3. In DNA, the CDR3 is TGCGCCAGCAGCGAAGGGCCCGGGAACACTGAAGCTTTCTTT. Translated, it gives CASSEGPGNTEAFF.

This clonotype was observed many times. DNA of the CDR3: TGTGCCAGCAGTTATTCCCTCGGAGCGGGGGCCTACGAGCAGTACTTC. Its protein is CASSYSLGAGAYEQYF. The chain is built from TRBV6-1 and TRBJ2-7; 8 bases agree with TRBD2. This CDR3 spans 16 amino acids. In germline, CDR1 is MNHNS, CDR2 SASEGT. V was clipped by 5 bases and J by 2 bases; unmatched bases: 11.

This clonotype came up many times. The chain uses TRBV10-3 and TRBJ1-1, with D unclear. The CDR3 is made up of 14 amino acids. Germline CDR1 is ENHRY and CDR2 is SYGVKD. The V and J ends lost 6 bases and 4 bases respectively, with 15 bases between them. The CDR3 here is CAISRPSPGTEAFF. The CDR3 DNA is TGTGCCATCAGCCGGCCATCCCCGGGCACTGAAGCTTTCTTT.

This clonotype was picked up many times. J is TRBJ2-1 and V is TRBV7-2; possibly TRBD1 for D (7 bases). The germline V and J ends were trimmed by 5 bases and 5 bases, with 22 bases remaining between them. Germline loops: CDR1 SGHTA, CDR2 FQGNSA. This CDR3 comprises 17 residues. The CDR3 DNA sequence: TGTGCCAGCAGCCCAGCGCGATCGGGGGACAGACACAATGAGCAGTTCTTC. Its protein product is CASSPARSGDRHNEQFF.

This clonotype was counted a few times. The chain is built from TRBV5-1 and TRBJ2-3, with D perhaps matching TRBD2 (6 bases). The CDR3 consists of 15 residues. Germline-derived CDR1 and CDR2 are SGHRS and YFSETQ. Between the trimmed V and J ends, which lost 7 bases and 4 bases, there was a span of 19 bases. The chain's CDR3 is CASGLALGEADTQYF. Written as DNA, the CDR3 is TGCGCCAGCGGCCTAGCCTTGGGGGAGGCAGATACGCAGTATTTT. Full variable domain (remainder filled in from reference TRBV5-1 and TRBJ2-3): KAGVTQTPRYLIKTRGQQVTLSCSPISGHRSVSWYQQTPGQGLQFLFEYFSETQRNKGNFPGRFSGRQFSNSRSEMNVSTLELGDSALYLCASGLALGEADTQYFGPGTRLTVL.

In this sample, this clonotype turned up many times. The chain couples TRBV24-1 to TRBJ1-2; unclear D gene. The V gene's germline CDR1 is KGHDR and CDR2 SFDVKD. The CDR3 has 15 amino acids. Trimming took off 4 bases at V and 6 bases at J, with 17 bases between the two ends. CDR3 region: CATSDPRGRADGYTF. The CDR3 nucleotides are TGTGCCACCAGTGACCCCCGTGGAAGGGCGGATGGCTACACCTTC.

In this sample, this clonotype turned up a few times. Relative to the germline gene, one junction end is altered; a read error may explain this. The V and J genes are TRBV5-1 and TRBJ2-1, with D possibly matching TRBD1 (5 bases). Germline V CDR1 and CDR2: SGHRS, YFSETQ. The CDR3 extends over 17 amino acids. The CDR3 DNA is TGCGCCAGCAGCCTGGCCGGTGGGGCTGTCTCCCACAATGAGCAGTTCTTC. Its translation is CASSLAGGAVSHNEQFF.

This clonotype was counted many times. CDR3 in amino acids: CASSPWGQGVDGYTF. The CDR3 coding sequence is TGTGCCAGCAGCCCTTGGGGACAGGGGGTAGATGGCTACACCTTC. The gene calls are TRBV27 and TRBJ1-2; TRBD1 matches at 11 bases. Germline CDR1 MNHEY, CDR2 SMNVEV (reference sequence). This CDR3 region has 15 residues. V was clipped by 6 bases and J by 6 bases; unmatched bases: 9.

The genes are TRBV6-1 and TRBJ1-6; D perhaps matches TRBD1 (5 bases). CDR1 is MNHNS and CDR2 is SASEGT in the germline V gene. Trimming stripped 0 bases from V and 0 bases from J, with 12 bases between. The CDR3 loop spans 18 amino acids. The CDR3 DNA is TGTGCCAGCAGTGAAGCGGGGGGGGGGAGCTCCTATAATTCACCCCTCCACTTT. Translation: CASSEAGGGSSYNSPLHF.

This clonotype was seen repeatedly, ten times or more. A much bigger clone sits one base away, suggesting this may be a read error. CDR3 region: CASGGQMNTEAFF. The CDR3 DNA follows: TGTGCCAGCGGGGGACAGATGAACACTGAAGCTTTCTTT. The chain carries TRBV6-1 and TRBJ1-1, with TRBD1 matching over 7 bases. The junction had 3 bases not matched to a gene; V was cut back by 8 bases and J by 0 bases. CDR3 size: 13 residues. Germline V CDR1 and CDR2: MNHNS, SASEGT.

Details on this clonotype: A read error may explain this, as a much larger clone is one base away. This chain uses TRBV27 with TRBJ1-3, with D unresolved. V was shortened by 5 bases and J by 0 bases, with 5 bases between the two germline ends. This CDR3 has 13 residues. The germline V gene encodes CDR1 MNHEY and CDR2 SMNVEV (reference sequence). For the CDR3, the DNA is TGTGCCAGCAGTGGTGACTCTGGAAACACCATATATTTT. It encodes CASSGDSGNTIYF.

This clonotype came up a few times. The gene calls are TRBV19 and TRBJ1-5; no definite D call. This CDR3 contains 15 residues. Trimming stripped 6 bases from V and 4 bases from J, with 16 bases between. The germline CDR1 and CDR2 sequences are LNHDA and SQIVND (reference sequence). The CDR3 loop is CASRGGGGGNQPQHF. The CDR3 region has the DNA TGTGCCAGTAGAGGAGGTGGTGGTGGTAATCAGCCCCAGCATTTT.

As for this clonotype: This may come from a read error, since a much larger clone is one base off. The rearrangement links TRBV30 to TRBJ2-7; D might be TRBD1 (5 bases). The CDR3 sequence is 15 residues long. Germline V CDR1 and CDR2: GTSNPN, SVGIG (reference sequence). The CDR3 loop is CTWSVTGAFSYEQYF. DNA for the CDR3: TGTACCTGGAGTGTCACAGGAGCATTCTCCTACGAGCAGTACTTC.

This rearrangement joins TRBV2 to TRBJ2-5; D is perhaps TRBD2 (7 bases). V lost 4 bases, J lost 1 base, and 13 bases lay in between. Germline V gene lookup returns CDR1 SNHLY and CDR2 FYNNEI. The CDR3 has 15 residues. The DNA of the CDR3 is TGTGCCAGCAGTGTGAGGGGGGGGGGCCAAGAGACCCAGTACTTC. Its protein product is CASSVRGGGQETQYF. The full variable domain, with the rest looked up from reference TRBV2 and TRBJ2-5, is EPEVTQTPSHQVTQMGQEVILRCVPISNHLYFYWYRQILGQKVEFLVSFYNNEISEKSEIFDDQFSVERPDGSNFTLKIRSTKLEDSAMYFCASSVRGGGQETQYFGPGTRLLVL.

Ten or more counts support this clonotype. The chain links TRBV18 to TRBJ1-1; possible D gene TRBD1, 6 bases. The CDR3 extends over 15 amino acids. V dropped 1 base and J dropped 1 base, with 10 bases sitting between them. The V gene's germline CDR1 is KGHSH and CDR2 LQKENI. Here the CDR3 DNA reads TGTGCCAGCTCACCACGACAGGCCGGGAACACTGAAGCTTTCTTT. It translates to CASSPRQAGNTEAFF.

In this sample, this clonotype turned up a few times. V and J are TRBV25-1 and TRBJ1-2; a weak D match, TRBD1 (5 bases). V dropped 5 bases and J dropped 7 bases, with 11 bases sitting between them. The CDR3 loop spans 12 amino acids. Per germline, CDR1 MGHDK and CDR2 SYGVNS. The CDR3 region is CASSPGHGGYTF. The CDR3 DNA reads TGTGCCAGCAGTCCCGGACACGGTGGCTACACCTTC.

V is TRBV2 and J is TRBJ1-5, with D possibly matching TRBD1 (6 bases). There are 13 residues in the CDR3. V was clipped by 7 bases and J by 5 bases, with 12 bases between them. In germline, CDR1 is SNHLY, CDR2 FYNNEI. The CDR3 protein is CASKTTGHQPQHF. The CDR3 region has the DNA TGTGCCAGCAAAACGACAGGCCATCAGCCCCAGCATTTT.

This clonotype appeared many times. The rearrangement joins TRBV7-3 to TRBJ2-1, with TRBD2 matching over 12 bases. Germline V lookup: CDR1 SGHTA, CDR2 FQGTGA. The CDR3 consists of 18 residues. V gave up 2 bases and J gave up 2 bases; unmatched junction bases: 7. The CDR3 bases are TGTGCCAGCAGCTTAGTAGGGCTAGCGGGGGGGCCCTACAATGAGCAGTTCTTC. Encoded protein: CASSLVGLAGGPYNEQFF. Based on the CDR3 plus reference TRBV7-3 and TRBJ2-1, the full variable domain is GAGVSQTPSNKVTEKGKYVELRCDPISGHTALYWYRQSLGQGPEFLIYFQGTGAADDSGLPNDRFFAVRPEGSVSTLKIQRTERGDSAVYLCASSLVGLAGGPYNEQFFGPGTRLTVL.

The sample holds many counts of this clonotype. This chain links TRBV27 with TRBJ1-6; D is unclear. CDR3 length: 14 amino acids. V shed 7 bases and J shed 9 bases, with 16 bases lying between them. Germline lookup yields CDR1 MNHEY and CDR2 SMNVEV (reference sequence). The CDR3 bases are TGTGCCAGCACGGCCTACGGTGGCGGTTCACCCCTCCACTTT. Amino acids: CASTAYGGGSPLHF.

This clonotype was counted ten times or more. V is TRBV12-3 or TRBV12-4 and J is TRBJ1-4; the match to TRBD1 covers 9 bases. Germline trimming cut 4 bases from V and 8 bases from J; bases unmatched to any gene: 8. This CDR3 is 15 amino acids long. The CDR3 is CASSSPGTGKEKLFF. The DNA of the CDR3 is TGTGCCAGCAGTTCGCCCGGGACAGGGAAGGAAAAACTGTTTTTT.

This sequence joins TRBV19 and TRBJ1-5; 8 nucleotides agree with TRBD1. The CDR3 contains 18 residues. Trimming at V came to 9 bases and at J to 5 bases, leaving 21 bases not matched to a gene. CDR1 and CDR2 (germline): LNHDA, SQIVND (reference sequence). The CDR3 region is CASRLTGGLLYPDQPQHF. The DNA for the CDR3 is TGTGCCAGCAGGCTAACAGGGGGGTTGCTTTATCCCGATCAGCCCCAGCATTTT.

V usage is TRBV11-2 and J usage is TRBJ2-5; 8 positions agree with TRBD1. CDR1 SGHAT and CDR2 FQNNGV come from the germline V gene. The CDR3 covers 15 residues. V shed 5 bases, J shed 5 bases, and the junction held 10 bases outside the gene matches. The CDR3 DNA reads TGTGCCAGCAGCCAGGGACAGGAGGGCAGGGAGACCCAGTACTTC. The encoded protein is CASSQGQEGRETQYF.

The rearrangement joins TRBV29-1 to TRBJ1-1, with D possibly matching TRBD1 (5 bases). The CDR3 runs 14 residues. Trimming removed 4 bases from V and 1 base from J, with 13 bases in between. From germline, CDR1 is SQVTM and CDR2 ANQGSEA. The CDR3 region is CSVVQAWGNTEAFF. CDR3 sequence (DNA): TGCAGCGTTGTACAGGCCTGGGGGAACACTGAAGCTTTCTTT.

The chain carries TRBV4-3 and TRBJ2-6, with TRBD1 identical over 8 bases. The CDR3 consists of 18 residues. V lost 0 bases and J lost 4; bases outside the gene matches: 8. The germline V gene encodes CDR1 LGHNA and CDR2 YSLEER. CDR3 region: CASSQELQGAGGANVLTF. CDR3 DNA sequence: TGCGCCAGCAGCCAAGAGTTGCAGGGGGCTGGAGGGGCCAACGTCCTGACTTTC.

Ten or more counts support this clonotype. The chain uses TRBV7-2 and TRBJ2-4; D is ambiguous. V shed 8 bases and J shed 1 base, with 21 bases lying between them. The CDR3 extends over 17 amino acids. CDR1 is SGHTA, CDR2 FQGNSA, per germline. The CDR3 loop reads CASSRGGLTDAKNIQYF. The CDR3 coding sequence is TGTGCCAGCTCCCGTGGTGGTCTGACGGACGCCAAAAACATTCAGTACTTC.

This clonotype turned up a few times. V gene TRBV20-1 combines with J gene TRBJ2-1; D not certain. The V and J ends lost 3 bases and 9 bases respectively, with 18 bases between them. CDR3 length equals 14 residues. CDR1 is DFQATT and CDR2 is SNEGSKA in the germline V gene (reference sequence). CDR3: CSARPGRRLLEQFF. The CDR3 nucleotides are TGCAGTGCTAGGCCGGGCCGCAGGCTCCTTGAGCAGTTCTTC.

This clonotype was observed many times. V and J are TRBV7-9 and TRBJ2-3, with D tentatively TRBD2 (6 bases). Germline V gene data show CDR1 as SEHNR and CDR2 as FQNEAQ (reference sequence). Trimming pared 2 bases from V and 11 bases from J, leaving 11 bases between. The CDR3 runs to 12 residues. In DNA form, the CDR3 reads TGTGCCAGCAGCTTAATTCGGGGGAGGCAGTATTTT. Its translation: CASSLIRGRQYF.

This chain joins TRBV3-1 and TRBJ1-1, with D maybe TRBD1 (5 bases). Deletions cut 5 bases from V and 1 base from J, with 14 bases between. CDR3 length: 15 amino acids. CDR1 and CDR2 from the germline V gene are LGHDT and YNNKEL (reference sequence). This CDR3 is CASSSGTFANTEAFF. In nucleotides, the CDR3 is TGTGCCAGCAGCTCCGGGACTTTCGCGAACACTGAAGCTTTCTTT.

Ten or more counts support this clonotype. The gene calls are TRBV2 and TRBJ2-5, with unresolved D. The CDR3 totals 13 residues. V was cut by 5 bases and J by 5 bases, with 12 bases left in between. Germline V gene sequence: CDR1 SNHLY, CDR2 FYNNEI. The CDR3 bases are TGTGCCAGCAGTCCACCAATGCGGGAGACCCAGTACTTC. Translation gives CASSPPMRETQYF.